This T cell receptor (beta chain) was obtained from a study of glioma-infiltrating T cells after dendritic cell vaccination (dated by TCRdb to 2016 to 2017). Describing the broader study: The cohort included 15 or so glioblastoma patients drawn from Phase I and II dendritic cell vaccination trials, of whom 9 were newly diagnosed and 6 had recurrent disease. Three intradermal dendritic cell vaccine injections were administered to patients at biweekly intervals in the arm below the axilla. In glioblastoma patients vaccinated with dendritic cells, deep sequencing of TCR beta CDR3 regions served to measure tumor-infiltrating lymphocyte content and to compare repertoires between tumor and blood. Survival after dendritic cell vaccination was correlated with TCR sequencing metrics such as TIL content and the overlap between tumor and blood repertoires. Between about 2003 and 2013, patients were given autologous tumor lysate-pulsed dendritic cell vaccination. To make the vaccine, monocyte-derived dendritic cells were cultured for 6 to 7 days with IL-4 and GM-CSF and then pulsed overnight with autologous tumor lysate. The study at large found these results: The response model built on TCR overlap across three groups was characterized as speculative, with prospective validation still needed. Longer time to progression and overall survival after dendritic cell vaccination were predicted by higher estimated pretreatment TIL content. No direct relationship between TCR clonality and survival was found, suggesting that a diverse polyclonal response may matter. The cohort was small and heterogeneous, few patients had complete blood and tumor sets, and even fewer had initial-recurrent tumor pairs.

The immunoSEQ assay amplified TCRB CDR3 regions from roughly 2 micrograms of genomic DNA, or from all available DNA when less than that amount was available. For multiplex PCR, 60 forward primers for TCR V beta segments and 13 reverse primers for J beta segments were used. To estimate the number of reads per starting template, synthetic control templates were added to each sample at limiting dilution. Sequencing produced 87 bp reads on the Illumina HiSeq System. On the authors' methods: PCR and sequencing errors were removed by a nearest neighbor algorithm that merged closely related sequences. TCR overlap was measured as the percentage of unique tumor TCR beta sequences also present in the same patient's peripheral blood. This is the immuneACCESS table as TCRdb keeps it, with only in-frame sequences that have V and J called. A part of the clones is gone; compared with another copy, unresolved V genes explain less than half, and the rest is unexplained. The D gene and trimming were derived from the DNA, and the V and J assignments and clone size from that table. This sample holds 100,000 or so clones; around 90% were observed only once. The ten biggest clones cover 2.7% of the sample.

The time point label on this specimen signifies: after dendritic cell vaccination, including at tumor progression/relapse. Patients were selected for having adequate residual fresh-frozen tumor tissue and more than two years of available survival data. Although molecular status otherwise differed among the glioblastoma patients, no patient had an isocitrate dehydrogenase mutation. PBMC were collected before vaccination, two weeks after the third vaccination, and at tumor progression if progression occurred. The Qiagen DNeasy Blood extraction Kit was used to extract genomic DNA. V is clipped by 7 bases and J by 4 bases, and the sequence between their germline boundaries is 17 bases long. CDR1 MNHEY and CDR2 SVGAGI are derived from the germline V gene. The CDR3 measures 15 amino acids from cysteine to phenylalanine. Only the CDR3 DNA stays, 45 bases, in frame from base 1. A remark on this clone: Its antigen target is currently unknown. No clone much larger than this one lies a single base away; base qualities are absent.

Specimen: blood, collected after dendritic cell vaccination. The clonotype was recovered from a human donor with glioblastoma. Recombination linked TRBV6-5 to TRBJ1-3; TRBD1 is perhaps the D gene, given 6 matching bases. The nucleotide sequence is TGTGCCAGCATTATACAGGGAGCTGTCGGAAACACCATATATTTT. Its protein product is CASIIQGAVGNTIYF.